These 7 T cell receptor beta chains were sequenced from one sample in a study of beta chain features in type 1 diabetes. Study findings and constraints: In every one of the four CD4+ subsets, TCRB CDR3s were moderately but significantly shorter in Type 1 diabetes patients.

The isolated RNA, all of it, was reverse transcribed, so expressed TCRB transcripts were what got sequenced. This table comes from immunoSEQ multiplex PCR, and its TCRdb copy is limited to in-frame clones, with some not included. The data show about 710,000 clones, 11% to 15% seen once. Their recognized antigens are unknown. The sequenced sample consisted of naive CD4+ T cells from blood. Receptors were obtained from a young man with type 1 diabetes.

This clone was seen a handful of times. The chain recombines TRBV7-9 with TRBJ2-2, with no clear D. V lost 5 bases to trimming and J lost 7 bases, with 14 bases between them. The CDR3 is 14 residues long. Germline V gene sequence: CDR1 SEHNR, CDR2 FQNEAQ (reference sequence). The CDR3 bases are TGTGCCAGCAGCCTCCTTCAAGGTATCGGGGAGCTGTTTTTT. As protein: CASSLLQGIGELFF. Based on the CDR3 plus reference TRBV7-9 and TRBJ2-2, the full variable domain is DTGVSQNPRHKITKRGQNVTFRCDPISEHNRLYWYRQTLGQGPEFLTYFQNEAQLEKSRLLSDRFSAERPKGSFSTLEIQRTEQGDSAMYLCASSLLQGIGELFFGEGSRLTVL.

This clone was detected a few times. This sequence joins TRBV6-5 and TRBJ2-5, with 9 bases identical to TRBD1. This CDR3 is 13 amino acids long. Trimming removed 4 bases from V and 4 bases from J; junction bases left unmatched: 1. CDR1 MNHEY and CDR2 SVGAGI come from the germline V gene. CDR3 sequence: CASSSGQGETQYF. The CDR3, as DNA: TGTGCCAGCAGTTCGGGACAGGGAGAGACCCAGTACTTC.

In DNA, the CDR3 is TGTGCCAGCACGGGGGGCACAGATACGCAGTATTTT. It is translated as CASTGGTDTQYF. The gene calls are TRBV7-6 and TRBJ2-3; D possibly corresponds to TRBD2 (6 bases). The V gene lost 7 bases and the J gene lost 1 base, with 6 bases spanning the gap. Germline V CDR1 and CDR2: SGHVS, FNYEAQ. The CDR3 loop spans 12 amino acids.

This clone was seen a handful of times. The J gene is TRBJ2-1, the V gene TRBV21-1. TRBV21-1 is a known pseudogene. The CDR3 is 15 amino acids. The CDR3 region is CASSKRAKGYNEQFF. In DNA, the CDR3 is TGTGCCAGCAGCAAAAGGGCCAAGGGATACAATGAGCAGTTCTTC.

Note on this clone: Other DNA sequences within the sample encode an identical CDR3. V is TRBV9 and J is TRBJ1-1; D unclear. From germline, CDR1 is SGDLS and CDR2 YYNGEE. The CDR3 is 14 amino acids. V was trimmed by 0 bases and J by 2 bases, leaving 8 bases between them. The CDR3 nucleotides are TGTGCCAGCAGCGTAGGGGCAGACAACACTGAAGCTTTCTTT. Encoded protein: CASSVGADNTEAFF.

This clone turned up a few times. The V and J genes are TRBV28 and TRBJ1-2; the D gene is possibly TRBD1 (6 bases). The CDR3 sequence is 15 residues long. Per germline, CDR1 MDHEN and CDR2 SYDVKM. The V gene lost 5 bases and the J gene lost 4 bases, with 17 bases spanning the gap. The CDR3 DNA sequence: TGTGCCAGCAGTCCCACAGGGTCTGGGAGCTATGGCTACACCTTC. Translating it yields CASSPTGSGSYGYTF.

The chain employs TRBV6-5 and TRBJ1-1; D is perhaps TRBD1 (5 bases). This CDR3 is built from 14 residues. CDR1 MNHEY and CDR2 SVGAGI come from the germline V gene. Trimming took off 0 bases at V and 2 bases at J, with 7 bases between the two ends. Here the CDR3 DNA reads TGTGCCAGCAGTTACTCCGACAGTAACACTGAAGCTTTCTTT. Protein sequence: CASSYSDSNTEAFF.